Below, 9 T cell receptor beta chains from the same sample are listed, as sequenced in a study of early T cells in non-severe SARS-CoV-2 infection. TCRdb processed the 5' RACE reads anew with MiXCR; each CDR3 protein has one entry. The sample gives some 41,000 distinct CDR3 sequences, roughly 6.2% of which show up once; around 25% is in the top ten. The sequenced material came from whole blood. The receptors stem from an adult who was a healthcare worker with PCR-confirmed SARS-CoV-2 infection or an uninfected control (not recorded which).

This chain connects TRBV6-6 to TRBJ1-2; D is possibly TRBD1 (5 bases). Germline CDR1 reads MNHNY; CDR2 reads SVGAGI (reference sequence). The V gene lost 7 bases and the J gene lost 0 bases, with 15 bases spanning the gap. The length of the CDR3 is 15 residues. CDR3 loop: CASTRQSYPNYGYTF. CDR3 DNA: TGTGCCAGCACACGACAGAGCTACCCTAACTATGGCTACACCTTC.

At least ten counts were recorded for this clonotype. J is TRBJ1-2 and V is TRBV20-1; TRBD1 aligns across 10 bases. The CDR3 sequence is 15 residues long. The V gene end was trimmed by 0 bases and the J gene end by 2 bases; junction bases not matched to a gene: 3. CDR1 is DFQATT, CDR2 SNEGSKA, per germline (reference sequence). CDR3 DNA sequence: TGCAGTGCTAGAGATCCGGGACAGGGGAACTATGGCTACACCTTC. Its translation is CSARDPGQGNYGYTF.

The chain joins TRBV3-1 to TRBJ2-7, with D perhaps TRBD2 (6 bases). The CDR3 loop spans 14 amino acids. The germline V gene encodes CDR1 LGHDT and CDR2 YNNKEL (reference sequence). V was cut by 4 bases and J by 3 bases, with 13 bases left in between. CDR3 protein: CASSRTAGSYEQYF. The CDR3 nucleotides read TGTGCCAGCAGCCGAACGGCGGGAAGCTACGAGCAGTACTTC.

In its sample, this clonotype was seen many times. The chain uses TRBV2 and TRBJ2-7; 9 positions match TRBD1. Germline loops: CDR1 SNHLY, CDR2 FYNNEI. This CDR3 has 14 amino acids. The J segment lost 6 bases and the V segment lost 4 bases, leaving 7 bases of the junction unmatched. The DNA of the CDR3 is TGTGCCAGCAGTGTAAAGGGACAGGGTTCCGAGCAGTACTTC. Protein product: CASSVKGQGSEQYF.

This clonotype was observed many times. CDR3 loop: CASSFTTGNSNQPQHF. CDR3 coding DNA: TGTGCCAGCAGTTTCACGACAGGGAATAGCAATCAGCCCCAGCATTTT. The chain couples TRBV28 to TRBJ1-5; 7 nucleotides agree with TRBD1. Per germline, CDR1 MDHEN and CDR2 SYDVKM. Unmatched junction bases numbered 5, after V lost 3 bases and J lost 0 bases. The CDR3 extends over 16 amino acids.

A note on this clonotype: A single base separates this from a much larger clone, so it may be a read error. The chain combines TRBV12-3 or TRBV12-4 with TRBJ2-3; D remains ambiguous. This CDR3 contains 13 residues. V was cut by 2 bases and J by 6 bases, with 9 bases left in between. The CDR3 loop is CASSLRPYDTQYF. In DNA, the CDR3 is TGTGCCAGCAGTTTACGGCCATATGATACGCAGTATTTT.

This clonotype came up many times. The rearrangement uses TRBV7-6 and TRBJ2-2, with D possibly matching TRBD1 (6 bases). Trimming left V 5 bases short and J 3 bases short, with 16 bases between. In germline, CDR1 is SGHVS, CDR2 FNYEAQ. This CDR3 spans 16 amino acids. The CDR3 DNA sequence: TGTGCCAGCAGCATCATACAGGGAAGGGACACCGGGGAGCTGTTTTTT. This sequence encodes CASSIIQGRDTGELFF.

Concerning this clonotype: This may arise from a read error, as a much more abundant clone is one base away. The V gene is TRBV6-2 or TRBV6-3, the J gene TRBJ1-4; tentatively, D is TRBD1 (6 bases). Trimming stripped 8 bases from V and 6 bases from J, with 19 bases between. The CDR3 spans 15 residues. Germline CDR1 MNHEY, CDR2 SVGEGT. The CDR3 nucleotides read TGTGCCAGCCGCTTGGGGGGGGCGCAGGATGAAAAACTGTTTTTT. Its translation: CASRLGGAQDEKLFF.

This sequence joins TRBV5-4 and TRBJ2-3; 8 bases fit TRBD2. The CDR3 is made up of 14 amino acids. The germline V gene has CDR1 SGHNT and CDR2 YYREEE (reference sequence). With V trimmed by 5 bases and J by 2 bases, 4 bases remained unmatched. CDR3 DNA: TGTGCCAGCAGGGTAGCGGGGACCACAGATACGCAGTATTTT. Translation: CASRVAGTTDTQYF.